This T cell receptor (beta chain) was recovered during a study of shared clonotypes between healthy human individuals. Study-wide context: Donors consisted of a couple of women and a few men between 18 and 49.

TCRdb's table, derived via immunoSEQ multiplex PCR, lists solely in-frame clones and lacks some. The table lists about 1 million clones, around three quarters of them singletons. This TCR was sampled from a man aged 18 to 30 in good health. Some clones in this sample may be carry-over from other donors' samples. The sample consisted of memory CD4+ T cells from PBMCs. The subset denotes: CD45RA-negative fraction.

CDR3 DNA sequence: TGTGCCAGCAGCTTCACGGTTACTAGCACAGATACGCAGTATTTT. Its protein product is CASSFTVTSTDTQYF. The chain combines TRBV7-2 with TRBJ2-3, with D hard to call. With 3 bases removed from V and 0 bases from J, the gap between germline ends came to 10 bases. CDR3 size: 15 residues. Germline V CDR1 and CDR2: SGHTA, FQGNSA.